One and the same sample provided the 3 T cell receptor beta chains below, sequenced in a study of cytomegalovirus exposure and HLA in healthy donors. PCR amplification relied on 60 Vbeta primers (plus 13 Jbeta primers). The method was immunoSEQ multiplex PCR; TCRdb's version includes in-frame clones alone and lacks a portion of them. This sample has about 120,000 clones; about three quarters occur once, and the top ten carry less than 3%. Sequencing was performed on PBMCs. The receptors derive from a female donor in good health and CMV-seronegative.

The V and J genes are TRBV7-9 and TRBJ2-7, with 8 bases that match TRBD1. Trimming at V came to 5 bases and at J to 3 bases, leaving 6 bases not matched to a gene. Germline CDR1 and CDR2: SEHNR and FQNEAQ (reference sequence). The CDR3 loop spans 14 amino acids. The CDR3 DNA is TGTGCCAGCAGCGGGGACAGGCCGGACTACGAGCAGTACTTC. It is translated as CASSGDRPDYEQYF.

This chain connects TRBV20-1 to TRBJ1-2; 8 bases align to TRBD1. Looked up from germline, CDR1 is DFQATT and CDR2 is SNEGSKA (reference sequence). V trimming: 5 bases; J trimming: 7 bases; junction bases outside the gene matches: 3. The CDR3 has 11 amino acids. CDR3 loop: CSAPGTGGYTF. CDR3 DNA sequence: TGCAGTGCTCCGGGGACAGGTGGCTACACCTTC.

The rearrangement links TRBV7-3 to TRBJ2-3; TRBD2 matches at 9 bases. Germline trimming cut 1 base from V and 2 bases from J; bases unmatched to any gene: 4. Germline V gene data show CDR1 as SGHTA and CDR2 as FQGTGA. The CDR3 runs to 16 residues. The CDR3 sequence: CASSLMAGGNTDTQYF. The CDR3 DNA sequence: TGTGCCAGCAGCTTAATGGCGGGGGGGAACACAGATACGCAGTATTTT.